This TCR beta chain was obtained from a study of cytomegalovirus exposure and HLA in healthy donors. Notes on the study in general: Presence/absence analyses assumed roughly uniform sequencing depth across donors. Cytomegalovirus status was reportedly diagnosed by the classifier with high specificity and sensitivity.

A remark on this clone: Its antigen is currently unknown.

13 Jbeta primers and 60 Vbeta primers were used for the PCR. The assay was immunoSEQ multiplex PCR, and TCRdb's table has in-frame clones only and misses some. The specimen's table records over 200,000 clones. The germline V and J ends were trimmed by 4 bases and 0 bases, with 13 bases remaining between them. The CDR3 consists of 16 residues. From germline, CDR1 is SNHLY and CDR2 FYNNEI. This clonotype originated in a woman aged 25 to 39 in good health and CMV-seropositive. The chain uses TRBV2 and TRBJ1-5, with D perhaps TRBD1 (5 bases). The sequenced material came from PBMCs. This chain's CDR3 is CASSVPPGYSNQPQHF. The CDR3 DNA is TGTGCCAGCAGTGTCCCCCCAGGGTATAGCAATCAGCCCCAGCATTTT.